A single sample is the source of the 27 T cell receptor delta chains below, sequenced in a study of gamma-delta chains in newborns, infants, children. TCRdb reran clone calling via CATT on the reads. The table has roughly 14,000 delta-chain clones, roughly 7.3% seen once. Sequenced sample: blood. The receptors derive from a child who was a newborn, infant or young child, either healthy, febrile or measles-vaccinated (not recorded which).

This clone was detected a few times. The gene calls are TRDV2 and TRDJ3; 10 bases are shared with TRDD3. The CDR3 runs 20 residues. Germline CDR1 is GEAIGNYY and CDR2 is EKD. V lost 2 bases and J lost 0; bases outside the gene matches: 9. DNA of the CDR3: TGTGCCTGTGACAGCGTACTGGGGGATGAAAGCTCCTGGGACACCCGACAGATGTTTTTC. Protein sequence: CACDSVLGDESSWDTRQMFF.

The sample holds a few counts of this clone. A far larger clone is off by one base, so a read error is likely. Other DNA sequences in this specimen translate into the identical CDR3. The chain couples TRDV2 to TRDJ3, with 10 bases matching TRDD3. CDR1 and CDR2 (germline): GEAIGNYY, EKD. The CDR3 runs to 16 residues. DNA for the CDR3: TGCGCCTGTGACACCTGGGGGATATGGGACACCCGACAGATGTTTTTC. Translated, it gives CACDTWGIWDTRQMFF.

Points on this clone: This may come from a read error, since a much larger clone is one base off. This sequence joins TRDV2 and TRDJ3; D possibly corresponds to TRDD3 (6 bases). Looked up from germline, CDR1 is GEAIGNYY and CDR2 is EKD. This CDR3 is 18 amino acids long. CDR3 region: CACGTVGISSWDTRQMFF. CDR3 DNA sequence: TGTGCCTGTGGCACCGTGGGGATTTCCTCCTGGGACACCCGACAGATGTTTTTC.

A remark on this clone: A read error may be the cause here, since a much bigger clone is one base away. Additional DNA sequences in this sample encode the identical CDR3. V usage is TRDV2 and J usage is TRDJ3, with 9 bases fitting TRDD3. CDR3 length equals 18 residues. The ends lost 5 bases at V and 0 bases at J; junction bases unmatched: 7. Looked up from germline, CDR1 is GEAIGNYY and CDR2 is EKD. The CDR3 sequence: CACGTGGYSSWDTRQMFF. The CDR3 DNA is TGTGCCTGTGGCACGGGGGGATACAGCTCCTGGGACACCCGACAGATGTTTTTC.

In this sample, this clone is medium-sized. A far larger clone differs by one base, so this is likely a read error. Within the sample, other DNA sequences also encode this same CDR3. The CDR3: CARDILGDTDKLIF. CDR3 nucleotides: TGTGCCCGTGACATACTGGGGGACACCGATAAACTCATCTTT. The genes are TRDV2 and TRDJ1; TRDD3 aligns across 8 bases. CDR3 size: 14 residues. Germline loops: CDR1 GEAIGNYY, CDR2 EKD.

By share, this clone ranks as medium-sized. Other DNA sequences in the sample encode the same CDR3. The chain carries TRDV2 and TRDJ1, with TRDD3 matching over 12 bases. There are 16 residues in the CDR3. Germline trimming cut 1 base from V and 2 bases from J; bases unmatched to any gene: 4. Germline V gene sequence: CDR1 GEAIGNYY, CDR2 EKD. The CDR3 here is CACDTLGDTRTDKLIF. CDR3 bases: TGTGCCTGTGACACTCTGGGGGATACGCGGACCGATAAACTCATCTTT.

As for this clone: The junction differs from germline at one of its ends, possibly a read error. V usage is TRDV2 and J usage is TRDJ3; 11 positions agree with TRDD3. Germline V gives CDR1 GEAIGNYY, CDR2 EKD. The CDR3 contains 20 residues. As DNA, the CDR3 is TGTGCCTGTGACACCGCTGGGGGATACCAGAGCTCCTGGGACACCCGCCAGATGTTTTTC. Its protein product is CACDTAGGYQSSWDTRQMFF.

This clone is medium-sized within its sample. One base away lies a much larger clone, so this may be a sequencing read error. The same CDR3 is also encoded by other DNA sequences in this sample. The rearrangement joins TRDV2 to TRDJ3; 9 bases map to TRDD3. The CDR3 has 18 amino acids. V dropped 2 bases and J dropped 0; count of bases not matched to a gene: 4. The V gene's germline CDR1 is GEAIGNYY and CDR2 EKD. In DNA form, the CDR3 reads TGTGCCTGTGACATACTGGGGGACAGCTCCTGGGACACCCGACAGATGTTTTTC. Translating it yields CACDILGDSSWDTRQMFF.

There are a few counts of this clone. A clone one base away is much larger, so this may be a read error. The chain recombines TRDV2 with TRDJ3, with 13 positions matching TRDD3. The germline gives CDR1 GEAIGNYY, CDR2 EKD. The CDR3 extends over 21 amino acids. CDR3 DNA sequence: TGTGCCCGTGACACCGTACTGGGGGATACGCGGAGCTCCTGGGACACCCGACAGATGTTTTTC. It yields the protein CARDTVLGDTRSSWDTRQMFF.

By sample share, this clone is medium-sized. It is likely a read error: a sequence one base away is far more abundant. Other DNA sequences of this sample code for an identical CDR3. The chain has TRDV2 and TRDJ1; TRDD3 aligns across 10 bases. The CDR3 consists of 14 residues. Germline V gene lookup returns CDR1 GEAIGNYY and CDR2 EKD. Unmatched junction bases numbered 2, after V lost 3 bases and J lost 2 bases. CDR3 DNA sequence: TGTGCCTGTGACTTACTGGGGGATACCGATAAACTCATCTTT. This sequence encodes CACDLLGDTDKLIF.

As to this clone: The germline gene is not matched at one end of the junction; a read error may be the cause. This chain links TRDV2 with TRDJ3; possible D gene TRDD3, 5 bases. Germline loops: CDR1 GEAIGNYY, CDR2 EKD. The CDR3 extends over 20 amino acids. CDR3 sequence: CACGTVSGIFSSWDTRQMFF. CDR3 bases: TGTGCCTGTGGCACCGTTAGCGGGATCTTCAGCTCCTGGGACACCCGACAGATGTTTTTC.

Regarding this clone: The identical CDR3 is also encoded by other nucleotide sequences in the sample. The chain has TRDV2 and TRDJ3; 10 nucleotides align to TRDD3. Germline V lookup: CDR1 GEAIGNYY, CDR2 EKD. CDR3 length: 19 amino acids. J gave up 0 bases and V 1 base, and 5 bases lay outside the gene matches. The CDR3 DNA follows: TGTGCCTGTGACACTGGGGGATACAGGAGCTCCTGGGACACCCGACAGATGTTTTTC. It specifies CACDTGGYRSSWDTRQMFF.

Many counts were recorded for this clone. With only one base between it and a far larger clone, this is likely a read error. This sample also contains other DNA sequences that code for the same CDR3. The chain joins TRDV2 to TRDJ3, with 7 nucleotides matching TRDD3. This CDR3 is built from 17 residues. The germline CDR1 and CDR2 sequences are GEAIGNYY and EKD. This CDR3 reads CACDTWGSSWDTRQMFF. CDR3 coding DNA: TGTGCCTGTGACACCTGGGGGAGCTCCTGGGACACTCGACAGATGTTTTTC.

This clone was picked up a small number of times. V usage is TRDV2 and J usage is TRDJ3, with 12 bases aligning to TRDD3. There are 21 residues in the CDR3. Looked up from germline, CDR1 is GEAIGNYY and CDR2 is EKD. Trimming took 0 bases from V and 0 from J; bases not matched to a gene: 8. The CDR3 region is CACDTVNWGIPSSWDTRQMFF. CDR3 nucleotides: TGTGCCTGTGACACCGTAAACTGGGGGATACCGAGCTCCTGGGACACCCGACAGATGTTTTTC.

The chain has TRDV2 and TRDJ3; 9 nucleotides line up with TRDD3. Germline loops: CDR1 GEAIGNYY, CDR2 EKD. CDR3 length: 17 amino acids. Germline trimming cut 3 bases from V and 7 bases from J; bases unmatched to any gene: 9. CDR3 DNA sequence: TGTGCCTGTGACCCTATACTGGGGGACCTAGACACCCGACAGATGTTTTTC. This encodes CACDPILGDLDTRQMFF.

This clone was recorded a few times. A much larger clone lies a single base off, so this may be a read error. The identical CDR3 is also encoded by other nucleotide sequences in the sample. The chain couples TRDV2 to TRDJ3; 12 bases are shared with TRDD3. The germline CDR1 and CDR2 sequences are GEAIGNYY and EKD. V lost 0 bases to trimming and J lost 0 bases; unmatched junction nucleotides: 5. This CDR3 comprises 20 residues. The CDR3 DNA reads as TGTGCCTGTGACACCGTACTGGGGGATACTAGCTCCTGGGACACCCGACAGATGTTTTTC. The encoded protein is CACDTVLGDTSSWDTRQMFF.

This clone appeared a few times. This chain joins TRDV2 and TRDJ3, with TRDD3 as a possible D gene (6 bases). Looked up from germline, CDR1 is GEAIGNYY and CDR2 is EKD. The ends were cut back, 3 bases at V and 2 bases at J, with 13 bases in the middle. The CDR3 loop spans 17 amino acids. CDR3 nucleotides: TGTGCCTGTGACGTCCTCTGGGGTGCCTGGGACACCCGACAGATGTTTTTC. It is translated as CACDVLWGAWDTRQMFF.

This clone was seen repeatedly, ten times or more. This rearrangement joins TRDV2 to TRDJ3; TRDD3 aligns across 7 bases. The CDR3 spans 17 residues. The ends lost 3 bases at V and 0 bases at J; junction bases unmatched: 4. CDR1 and CDR2 from the germline V gene are GEAIGNYY and EKD. CDR3 sequence: CACDGAGGSWDTRQMFF. The CDR3 DNA reads TGTGCCTGTGACGGGGCTGGGGGCTCCTGGGACACCCGACAGATGTTTTTC.

V gene TRDV2 combines with J gene TRDJ3, with 9 bases matching TRDD3. With 0 bases clipped from V and 2 bases from J, the junction kept 4 bases outside the gene matches. The CDR3 consists of 18 residues. CDR1 and CDR2 (germline): GEAIGNYY, EKD. The CDR3 sequence is CACDTWGIGAWDTRQMFF. In DNA form, the CDR3 reads TGTGCCTGTGACACCTGGGGGATAGGAGCCTGGGACACCCGACAGATGTTTTTC.

This clone was counted a few times. This chain links TRDV2 with TRDJ3; 7 bases line up with TRDD3. After removal of 0 bases from V and 0 bases from J, the junction contained 16 bases not matched to a gene. CDR1 is GEAIGNYY, CDR2 EKD, per germline. The CDR3 extends over 22 amino acids. CDR3 bases: TGTGCCTGTGACACCGTGGATACTGGGGTACCGCACAGCTCCTGGGACACCCGACAGATGTTTTTC. The encoded protein is CACDTVDTGVPHSSWDTRQMFF.

Of note for this clone: Just one base apart from a much larger clone, this may be a read error. The same CDR3 can be traced to other DNA sequences in this sample. V gene TRDV2 combines with J gene TRDJ3, with TRDD3 matching 9 bases. This CDR3 region has 20 residues. Germline values: CDR1 GEAIGNYY, CDR2 EKD. The CDR3 nucleotides are TGTGCCTGTGACACCGGCTGGGGGATCTCAAGCTCCTGGGACACCCGCCAGATGTTTTTC. It encodes CACDTGWGISSSWDTRQMFF.

There are a few counts of this clone. The rearrangement links TRDV2 to TRDJ3, with 7 bases matching TRDD3. Trimming removed 0 bases from V and 0 bases from J; junction bases left unmatched: 10. The CDR3 consists of 20 residues. CDR1 and CDR2 (germline): GEAIGNYY, EKD. The CDR3 spells CACDTVSQGDSSWDTRQMFF. In DNA form, the CDR3 reads TGTGCCTGTGACACCGTGTCCCAGGGGGATTCCTCCTGGGACACCCGACAGATGTTTTTC.

As to this clone: A much larger clone sits a single nucleotide away, making a read error possible. Other DNA sequences in this sample translate to the same CDR3. V and J are TRDV2 and TRDJ3, with TRDD3 matching over 13 bases. The trim removed 1 base at V and 0 bases at J, leaving 8 bases unmatched. Germline V gene lookup returns CDR1 GEAIGNYY and CDR2 EKD. This CDR3 is built from 21 residues. This chain's CDR3 is CACDTVLGDTRSSWDTRQMFF. CDR3 in DNA: TGTGCCTGTGACACTGTACTGGGGGATACGCGCAGCTCCTGGGACACCCGACAGATGTTTTTC.

This clone turned up a few times. This may arise from a read error, as a much more abundant clone is one base away. This sample also contains other DNA sequences that code for the same CDR3. The chain links TRDV2 to TRDJ3, with 8 bases matching TRDD3. CDR3 length: 20 residues. In germline, CDR1 is GEAIGNYY, CDR2 EKD. Trimming took 1 base from V and 0 from J; bases not matched to a gene: 10. CDR3 nucleotide sequence: TGTGCCTGTGACACTGTACTGGGGGTTACCAGCTCCTGGGACACCCGACAGATGTTTTTC. It codes for CACDTVLGVTSSWDTRQMFF.

A few counts support this clone. Only one base separates this from a far larger clonotype, so it likely reflects a read error. The same CDR3 arises from other DNA sequences in this sample as well. The chain employs TRDV2 and TRDJ3, with 7 bases matching TRDD3. Germline loops: CDR1 GEAIGNYY, CDR2 EKD. CDR3 length: 16 amino acids. The CDR3 DNA sequence: TGTGCCTGTGACTGGGGGAGCTCCTGGGACACCCGGCAGATGTTTTTC. Translating it yields CACDWGSSWDTRQMFF.

As regards this clone: A clone one base away is much larger, so this may be a read error. Different DNA sequences within this sample yield the same CDR3. The chain has TRDV2 and TRDJ3; 7 bases align to TRDD3. Germline V gene lookup returns CDR1 GEAIGNYY and CDR2 EKD. The CDR3 contains 20 residues. The CDR3 region is CACDTVVLGISSWDTRQMFF. For the CDR3, the DNA is TGTGCCTGTGACACCGTCGTACTGGGGATTAGCTCCTGGGACACCCGCCAGATGTTTTTC.

This clone was observed a few times. The mismatch at residue 6 between this DNA's translation and the TCRdb protein of a much larger clone likely reflects a read error; the protein shown is translated from the DNA. The same CDR3 also results from other DNA sequences found in this sample. J is TRDJ3 and V is TRDV2; a possible D gene is TRDD3 (6 bases). V gave up 0 bases and J gave up 0 bases, with 14 bases separating them. Germline CDR1 and CDR2: GEAIGNYY and EKD. The CDR3 spans 19 residues. The CDR3: CACDTLGIRSSWDTRQMFF. The CDR3 DNA sequence: TGTGCCTGTGACACCTTGGGGATTCGTAGCTCCTGGGACACCCGACAGATGTTTTTC.